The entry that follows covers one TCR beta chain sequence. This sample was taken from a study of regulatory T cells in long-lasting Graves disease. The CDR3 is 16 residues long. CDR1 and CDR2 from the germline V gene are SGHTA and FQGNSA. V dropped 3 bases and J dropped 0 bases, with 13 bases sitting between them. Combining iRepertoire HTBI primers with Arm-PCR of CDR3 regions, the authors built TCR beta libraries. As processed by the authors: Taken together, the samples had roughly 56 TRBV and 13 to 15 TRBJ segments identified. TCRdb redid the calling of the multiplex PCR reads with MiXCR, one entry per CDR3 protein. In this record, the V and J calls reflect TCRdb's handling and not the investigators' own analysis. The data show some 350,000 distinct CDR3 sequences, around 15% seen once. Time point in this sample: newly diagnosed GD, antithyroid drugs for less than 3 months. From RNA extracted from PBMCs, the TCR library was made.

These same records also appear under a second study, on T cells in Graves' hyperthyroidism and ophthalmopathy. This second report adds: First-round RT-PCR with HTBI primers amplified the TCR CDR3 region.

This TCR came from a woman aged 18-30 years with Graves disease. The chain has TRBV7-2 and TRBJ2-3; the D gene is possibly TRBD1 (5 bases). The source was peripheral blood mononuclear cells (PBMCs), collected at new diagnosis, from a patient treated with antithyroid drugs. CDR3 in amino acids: CASSFGALPSTDTQYF. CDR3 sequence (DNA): TGTGCCAGCAGCTTTGGGGCCCTCCCTAGCACAGATACGCAGTATTTT.